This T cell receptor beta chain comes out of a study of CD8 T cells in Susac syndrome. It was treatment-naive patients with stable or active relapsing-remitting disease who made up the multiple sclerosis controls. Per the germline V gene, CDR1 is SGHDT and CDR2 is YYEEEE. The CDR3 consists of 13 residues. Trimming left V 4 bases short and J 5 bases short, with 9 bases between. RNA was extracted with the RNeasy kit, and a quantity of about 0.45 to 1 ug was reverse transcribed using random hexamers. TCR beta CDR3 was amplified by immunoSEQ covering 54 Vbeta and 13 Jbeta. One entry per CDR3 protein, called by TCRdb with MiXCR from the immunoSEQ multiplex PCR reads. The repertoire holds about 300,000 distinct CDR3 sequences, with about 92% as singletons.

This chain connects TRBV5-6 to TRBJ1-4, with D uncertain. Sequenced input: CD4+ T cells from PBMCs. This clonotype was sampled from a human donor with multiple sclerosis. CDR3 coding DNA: TGTGCCAGCAGCGATTCTCCGAATGAAAAACTGTTTTTT. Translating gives CASSDSPNEKLFF.